This TCR beta chain was documented in a study of T cells after yellow fever vaccination. TCRdb used MiXCR to reprocess the 5' RACE reads, holding one entry per CDR3 protein. The sample has 200,000 or so distinct CDR3 sequences, more than 6.5% seen once. The length of the CDR3 is 12 residues. The ends were cut back, 6 bases at V and 4 bases at J, with 10 bases in the middle. In germline, CDR1 is SGHRS, CDR2 YFSETQ. Sequencing was performed on CD4+ T cells sorted from PBMCs, taken on the day of the yellow fever booster vaccination. This chain connects TRBV5-1 to TRBJ1-2; possible D gene TRBD1, 5 bases. This clonotype was obtained from a man under 40 who received the YFV17D yellow fever vaccine. This CDR3 is CASTPGGYGYTF. The CDR3 nucleotides read TGCGCCAGCACGCCTGGGGGCTATGGCTACACCTTC.